This T cell receptor (beta chain) was sequenced during a study of beta chain features in type 1 diabetes. Study-level background: The study found patients and healthy donors alike in age, gender and cell yields. Points from the study as a whole: More deletions and fewer insertions at VDJ junctions were found in patients with type 1 diabetes.

This clone was observed a handful of times. Its matching antigen is unknown. A sort by CD45RO/CCR7/CD25/CD127/CD95/CD27 yielded CD4+ naive, central memory, regulatory and stem cell-like memory cells. Sorted populations all had greater than 98% purity. The CDR3 has 15 residues. Germline CDR1 SEHNR, CDR2 FQNEAQ (reference sequence). The germline V and J ends were trimmed by 5 bases and 0 bases, with 11 bases remaining between them. Expressed TCRB transcripts got sequenced, as all isolated RNA was reverse transcribed. The data were produced by immunoSEQ multiplex PCR, yet TCRdb's version contains in-frame clones alone and is incomplete. The table shows roughly 140,000 clones, with 11% occurring only once.

This sequence was found in a young man in good health. Source material: central memory CD4+ T cells from blood. The chain is built from TRBV7-9 and TRBJ1-5, with TRBD1 as a possible D gene (6 bases). The CDR3 loop reads CASSAGHNSNQPQHF. The CDR3 region has the DNA TGTGCCAGCAGCGCGGGACACAATAGCAATCAGCCCCAGCATTTT.